This T cell receptor beta chain was sequenced in a study of molecular identifiers for immune sequencing clone quantification. CDR1 and CDR2 from the germline V gene are SGDLS and YYNGEE. Trimming removed 0 bases at V and 2 bases at J, with 9 bases between. The CDR3 totals 14 residues. TCRdb fed the PCR reads into MiXCR, producing one record per CDR3 protein. Here the sample spans some 650,000 distinct CDR3 sequences, just under 20% being singletons. This clonotype has a count of ten or more. This clonotype was obtained from a human donor in good health. Some libraries in this study had Jurkat cell RNA spiked in. The chain is built from TRBV9 and TRBJ2-7, with a possible D match to TRBD2 (6 bases). Sequenced input: naive CD8+ T cells from blood, with Jurkat cell RNA spiked in. The subset denotes: FACS-sorted CD8+CD4-CCR7+CD45RA+ naive T cells. The CDR3 nucleotides are TGTGCCAGCAGCGTAGTGGCGGGAACCTACGAGCAGTACTTC. It is translated as CASSVVAGTYEQYF. Together with reference TRBV9 and TRBJ2-7, the CDR3 gives the full variable domain: DSGVTQTPKHLITATGQRVTLRCSPRSGDLSVYWYQQSLDQGLQFLIQYYNGEERAKGNILERFSAQQFPDLHSELNLSSLELGDSALYFCASSVVAGTYEQYFGPGTRLTVT.